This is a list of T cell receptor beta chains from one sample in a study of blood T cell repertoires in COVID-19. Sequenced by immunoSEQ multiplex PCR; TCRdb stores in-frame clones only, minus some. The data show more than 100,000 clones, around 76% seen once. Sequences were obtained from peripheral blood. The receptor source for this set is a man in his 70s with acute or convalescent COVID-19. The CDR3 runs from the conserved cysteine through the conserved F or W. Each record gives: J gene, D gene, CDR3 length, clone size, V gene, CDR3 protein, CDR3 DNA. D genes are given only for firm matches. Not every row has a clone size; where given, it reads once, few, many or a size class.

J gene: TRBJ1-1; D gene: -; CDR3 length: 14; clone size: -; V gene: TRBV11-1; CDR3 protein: CASSLQGGGTEAFF; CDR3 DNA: TGTGCCAGCAGCCTACAGGGCGGGGGCACTGAAGCTTTCTTT
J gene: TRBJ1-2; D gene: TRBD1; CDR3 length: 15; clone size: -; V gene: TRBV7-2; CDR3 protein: CASSLVQGENYGYTF; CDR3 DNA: TGTGCCAGCAGCTTAGTACAGGGGGAAAACTATGGCTACACCTTC
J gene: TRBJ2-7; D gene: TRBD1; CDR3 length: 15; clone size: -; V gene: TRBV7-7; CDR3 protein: CASSPTGTAMGEQYF; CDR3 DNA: TGTGCTAGCAGCCCCACAGGGACAGCAATGGGCGAGCAGTACTTC
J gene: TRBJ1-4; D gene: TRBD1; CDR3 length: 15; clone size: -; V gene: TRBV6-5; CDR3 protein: CASGNRQGSNEKLFF; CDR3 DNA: TGTGCCAGCGGGAACCGACAGGGCTCTAATGAAAAACTGTTTTTT
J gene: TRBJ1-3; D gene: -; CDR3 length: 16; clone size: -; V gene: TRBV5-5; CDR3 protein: CASSSAGGDSGNTIYF; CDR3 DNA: TGTGCCAGCAGCTCGGCGGGGGGAGACTCTGGAAACACCATATATTTT
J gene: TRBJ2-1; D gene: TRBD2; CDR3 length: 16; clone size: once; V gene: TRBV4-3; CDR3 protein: CASSQATSGGVNEQFF; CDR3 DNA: TGCGCCAGCAGCCAAGCTACTAGCGGGGGGGTTAATGAGCAGTTCTTC
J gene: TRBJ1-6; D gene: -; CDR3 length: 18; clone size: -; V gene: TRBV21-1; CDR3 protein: CASSNCLFRACYNSPLHF; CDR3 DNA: TGTGCCAGCAGCAATTGTCTTTTCAGGGCTTGTTATAATTCACCCCTCCACTTT
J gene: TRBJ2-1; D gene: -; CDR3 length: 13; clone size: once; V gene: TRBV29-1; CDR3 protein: CSISGTANNEQFF; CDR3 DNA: TGCAGCATCTCCGGGACTGCCAACAATGAGCAGTTCTTC
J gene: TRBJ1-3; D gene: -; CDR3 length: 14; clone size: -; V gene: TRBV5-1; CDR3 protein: CASSLGRDGNTIYF; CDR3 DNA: TGCGCCAGCAGCTTGGGGCGGGATGGAAACACCATATATTTT
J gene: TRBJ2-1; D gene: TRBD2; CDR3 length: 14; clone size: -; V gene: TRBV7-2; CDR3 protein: CASSWTSGENEQFF; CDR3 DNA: TGTGCCAGCAGCTGGACTAGCGGAGAGAATGAGCAGTTCTTC
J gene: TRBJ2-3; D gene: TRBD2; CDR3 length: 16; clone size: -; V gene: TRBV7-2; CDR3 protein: CASSLGTSGYTDTQYF; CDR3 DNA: TGTGCCAGCAGCTTAGGGACTAGCGGGTACACAGATACGCAGTATTTT
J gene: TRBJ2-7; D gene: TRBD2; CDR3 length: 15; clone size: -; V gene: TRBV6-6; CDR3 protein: CASTRGTSGAGEQYF; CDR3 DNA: TGTGCCAGCACTAGAGGGACTAGCGGGGCGGGGGAGCAGTACTTC
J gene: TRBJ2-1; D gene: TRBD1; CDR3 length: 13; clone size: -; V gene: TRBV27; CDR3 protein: CASSFLDRDEQFF; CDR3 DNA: TGTGCCAGCAGTTTCCTGGACAGGGATGAGCAGTTCTTC
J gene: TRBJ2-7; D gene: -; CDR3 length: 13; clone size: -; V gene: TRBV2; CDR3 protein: CASSKVTRGEQYF; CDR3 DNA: TGTGCCAGCAGTAAAGTTACTCGGGGCGAGCAGTACTTC
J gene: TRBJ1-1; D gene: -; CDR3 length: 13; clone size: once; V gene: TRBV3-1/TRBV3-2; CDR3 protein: CASSQDPYTEAFF; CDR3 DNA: TGTGCCAGCAGCCAAGACCCTTACACTGAAGCTTTCTTT
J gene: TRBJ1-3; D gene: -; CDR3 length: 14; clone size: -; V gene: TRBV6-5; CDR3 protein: CASSPRGLGNTIYF; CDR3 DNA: TGTGCCAGCAGCCCCCGAGGGCTTGGAAACACCATATATTTT